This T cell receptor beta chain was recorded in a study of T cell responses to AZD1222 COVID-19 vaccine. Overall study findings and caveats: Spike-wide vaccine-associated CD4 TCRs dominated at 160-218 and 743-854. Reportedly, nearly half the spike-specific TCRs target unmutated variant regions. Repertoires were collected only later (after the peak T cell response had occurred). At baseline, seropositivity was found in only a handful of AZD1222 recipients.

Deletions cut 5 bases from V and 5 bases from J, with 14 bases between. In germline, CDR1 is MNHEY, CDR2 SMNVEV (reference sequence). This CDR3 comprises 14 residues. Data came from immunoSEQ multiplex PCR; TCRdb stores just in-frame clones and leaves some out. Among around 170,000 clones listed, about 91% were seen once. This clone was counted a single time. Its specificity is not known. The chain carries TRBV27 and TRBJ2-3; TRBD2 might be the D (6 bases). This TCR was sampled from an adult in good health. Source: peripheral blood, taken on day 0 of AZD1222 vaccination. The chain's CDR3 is CASSPTSSGDTQYF. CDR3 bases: TGTGCCAGCAGTCCCACTAGCTCGGGAGATACGCAGTATTTT.